The TCR beta chain under discussion was sequenced for a study of T cell repertoires in cytomegalovirus infection. On the study more broadly: The public TCR beta signatures pointed to both CMV infection and matching HLA type.

A remark on this clonotype: Its antigen is unidentified.

V lost 5 bases to trimming and J lost 6 bases, with 13 bases between them. Germline V gene sequence: CDR1 LGHNA, CDR2 YSLEER. CDR3 size: 14 residues. Each CDR3 protein is one row after TCRdb ran MiXCR on the reads. Altogether some 170,000 distinct CDR3 sequences are present, about 18% being singletons, with the ten largest covering about 23%. Study-level results: Across the ex vivo response, the dominant clonotypes were HLA-C-restricted CMV-specific TCR beta clonotypes. Identification of carriers of CMV plus the relevant HLA was achieved through cumulative public TCR beta family frequency.

The receptor was derived from a human donor in good health (CMV status not recorded). Some clones in this sample may be carry-over from other donors' samples. The V and J genes are TRBV4-3 and TRBJ2-2; weak D call: TRBD2 (6 bases). The specimen sequenced was CD8+ T cells from PBMCs. Written as DNA, the CDR3 is TGCGCCAGCAGCTATACCTGGGAGGCCGGGGAGCTGTTTTTT. Its protein is CASSYTWEAGELFF.